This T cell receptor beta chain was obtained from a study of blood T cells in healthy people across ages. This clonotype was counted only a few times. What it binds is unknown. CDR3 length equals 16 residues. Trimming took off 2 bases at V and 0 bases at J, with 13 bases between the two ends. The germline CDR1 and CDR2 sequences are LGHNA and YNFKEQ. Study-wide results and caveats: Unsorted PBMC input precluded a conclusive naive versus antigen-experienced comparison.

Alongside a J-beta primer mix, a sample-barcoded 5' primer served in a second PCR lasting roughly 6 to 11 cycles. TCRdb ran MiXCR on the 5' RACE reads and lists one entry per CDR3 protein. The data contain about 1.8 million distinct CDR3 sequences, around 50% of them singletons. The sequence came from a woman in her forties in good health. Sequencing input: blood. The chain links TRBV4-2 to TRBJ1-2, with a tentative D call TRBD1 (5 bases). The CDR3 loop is CASSQPGTAPNYGYTF. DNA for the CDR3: TGTGCCAGCAGCCAACCCGGGACCGCCCCTAACTATGGCTACACCTTC.